A selection of T cell receptor beta chains follows, all from one sample in a study of T cell changes during pregnancy in multiple sclerosis. Generated by immunoSEQ multiplex PCR, the TCRdb table keeps only in-frame clones and is missing some. The sample lists about 79,000 clones, 80% to 95% seen once, with roughly 0.44% in the top ten. Sequenced here: CD4+ T cells from peripheral blood mononuclear cells, sampled in the second trimester of pregnancy. Source of these receptors: a female donor with multiple sclerosis, enrolled in a pregnancy study. CDR3s include the opening cysteine and the closing phenylalanine or tryptophan. A D gene is named only where the DNA matches it firmly. Expanded clones get a size class; other rows say once, few or many, or leave the size out.

size,J,D,V,DNA,CDR3
NA,TRBJ2-7,NA,TRBV6-5,TGTGCCAGCAGTTACTCCAGGACTACACTACGTGAGCAGTACTTC,CASSYSRTTLREQYF
NA,TRBJ1-1,TRBD1,TRBV5-8,TGTGCCAGCAGCTCCTCACAGGGGGCGGACACTGAAGCTTTCTTT,CASSSSQGADTEAFF
NA,TRBJ2-1,NA,TRBV4-3,TGCGCCAGCAGCCAAGGGGTGCGGAGTGAGCAGTTCTTC,CASSQGVRSEQFF
NA,TRBJ1-3,NA,TRBV12-5,TGTGCTAGTGGTTCCTTCACAGGCTTTGGAAACACCATATATTTT,CASGSFTGFGNTIYF
NA,TRBJ2-7,TRBD1,TRBV6-6,TGTGCCAGCAGTTATCCGGGACAGGGCCTCTACGAGCAGTACTTC,CASSYPGQGLYEQYF
NA,TRBJ2-7,NA,TRBV13,TGTGCCAGCAGCTTAAATAGCCGAACCCTGGATTTCGAGCAGTACTTC,CASSLNSRTLDFEQYF
NA,TRBJ1-4,NA,TRBV30,TGTGCCTGGAGGACCATCAGGGAGGCGTCTGAAAAACTGTTTTTT,CAWRTIREASEKLFF
NA,TRBJ1-1,NA,TRBV9,TGTGCCAGCAGCTCAGGGGATAGGAACACTGAAGCTTTCTTT,CASSSGDRNTEAFF
NA,TRBJ1-2,NA,TRBV6-7,TGTGCCAGCAGTTACCCGCAGGTTTTCTATGGCTACACCTTC,CASSYPQVFYGYTF
once,TRBJ2-1,TRBD1,TRBV7-9,TGTGCCAGCAGCTCCCCGGGACAGGCTTACAATGAGCAGTTCTTC,CASSSPGQAYNEQFF
NA,TRBJ2-5,NA,TRBV2,TGTGCCAGCATAAACTCCCAAGAGACCCAGTACTTC,CASINSQETQYF
NA,TRBJ2-7,TRBD2,TRBV30,TGTGCCTGGGGTCTAGCGGGGGTAGGAGCCTACGAGCAGTACTTC,CAWGLAGVGAYEQYF
NA,TRBJ1-1,NA,TRBV27,TGTGCCAGCCTCACATTTGCGGGGCATAATATCGCTGAAGCTTTCTTT,CASLTFAGHNIAEAFF
NA,TRBJ1-1,NA,TRBV5-6,TGTGCCAGCAGAGAACAGGGATCCCGGTGGGCTTTCTTT,CASREQGSRWAFF
NA,TRBJ1-5,TRBD1,TRBV27,TGTGCCAGCAGAGTGGACAGGGGGGGTCGGACCCAGCATTTT,CASRVDRGGRTQHF
NA,TRBJ1-2,TRBD1,TRBV5-5,TGTGCCAGCAGCCCGGGACAGGCGAACTATGGCTACACCTTC,CASSPGQANYGYTF
NA,TRBJ2-3,NA,TRBV19,TGTGCCAGTAGTATGGGTGGGCACACAGATACGCAGTATTTT,CASSMGGHTDTQYF
NA,TRBJ1-4,TRBD1,TRBV9,TGTGCCAGCAGCGTAGCGACAGGGCGGCATGAAAAACTGTTTTTT,CASSVATGRHEKLFF
once,TRBJ1-2,TRBD1,TRBV6-1,TGTGCCAGCAGGGGGGACAGCTACTTTGGCTACACCTTC,CASRGDSYFGYTF
NA,TRBJ2-6,NA,TRBV5-4,TGTGCCAGCAGCTTGGGGGGGGCTGGGGCCAACGTCCTGACTTTC,CASSLGGAGANVLTF
NA,TRBJ2-7,TRBD2,TRBV7-9,TGTGCCAGCAGCTATAACCTAGCGGCGGGAGAGCAGTACTTC,CASSYNLAAGEQYF
once,TRBJ2-2,NA,TRBV5-8,TGTGCCAGCAGCCTGAGGGGAGGGAACACCGGGGAGCTGTTTTTT,CASSLRGGNTGELFF
once,TRBJ2-5,NA,TRBV9,TGTGCCAGCAGCGTAGATACAAGACAAGAGACCCAGTACTTC,CASSVDTRQETQYF
NA,TRBJ1-2,TRBD1,TRBV5-1,TGCGCCAGCAGCCCCTCCCGACAGGGTAGTGGCTACACCTTC,CASSPSRQGSGYTF
NA,TRBJ2-5,NA,TRBV29-1,TGCAGCGTAAATACAGGGATGGAGACCCAGTACTTC,CSVNTGMETQYF
NA,TRBJ2-2,NA,TRBV9,TGTGCCAGCAGCGTAGGGAGCGGAGGCGGGGAGCTGTTTTTT,CASSVGSGGGELFF